This T cell receptor beta chain was identified in a study of cytomegalovirus exposure and HLA in healthy donors. Study-level results: Most TCR sequences proved rare, with some public TCRs found in many donors. Subsequent analysis found a tendency for first-cohort TCR clusters to co-occur within the 95 to 150 validation repertoires.

Concerning this clone itself: The target antigen is unknown.

CDR3 length: 16 amino acids. V dropped 5 bases and J dropped 3 bases, with 20 bases sitting between them. Germline lookup yields CDR1 MDHEN and CDR2 SYDVKM. Measured with immunoSEQ multiplex PCR; TCRdb has only the in-frame clones, and not every one. The sample consists of roughly 190,000 clones, approximately 86% of them appearing once. The specimen was PBMCs. The chain employs TRBV28 and TRBJ2-7, with D unclear. This TCR came from a young man in good health and CMV-seropositive. CDR3 bases: TGTGCCAGCAGTGGGTCGTGGGAAGTCGCCTACTACGAGCAGTACTTC. It codes for CASSGSWEVAYYEQYF. Based on the CDR3 plus reference TRBV28 and TRBJ2-7, the full variable domain is DVKVTQSSRYLVKRTGEKVFLECVQDMDHENMFWYRQDPGLGLRLIYFSYDVKMKEKGDIPEGYSVSREKKERFSLILESASTNQTSMYLCASSGSWEVAYYEQYFGPGTRLTVT.